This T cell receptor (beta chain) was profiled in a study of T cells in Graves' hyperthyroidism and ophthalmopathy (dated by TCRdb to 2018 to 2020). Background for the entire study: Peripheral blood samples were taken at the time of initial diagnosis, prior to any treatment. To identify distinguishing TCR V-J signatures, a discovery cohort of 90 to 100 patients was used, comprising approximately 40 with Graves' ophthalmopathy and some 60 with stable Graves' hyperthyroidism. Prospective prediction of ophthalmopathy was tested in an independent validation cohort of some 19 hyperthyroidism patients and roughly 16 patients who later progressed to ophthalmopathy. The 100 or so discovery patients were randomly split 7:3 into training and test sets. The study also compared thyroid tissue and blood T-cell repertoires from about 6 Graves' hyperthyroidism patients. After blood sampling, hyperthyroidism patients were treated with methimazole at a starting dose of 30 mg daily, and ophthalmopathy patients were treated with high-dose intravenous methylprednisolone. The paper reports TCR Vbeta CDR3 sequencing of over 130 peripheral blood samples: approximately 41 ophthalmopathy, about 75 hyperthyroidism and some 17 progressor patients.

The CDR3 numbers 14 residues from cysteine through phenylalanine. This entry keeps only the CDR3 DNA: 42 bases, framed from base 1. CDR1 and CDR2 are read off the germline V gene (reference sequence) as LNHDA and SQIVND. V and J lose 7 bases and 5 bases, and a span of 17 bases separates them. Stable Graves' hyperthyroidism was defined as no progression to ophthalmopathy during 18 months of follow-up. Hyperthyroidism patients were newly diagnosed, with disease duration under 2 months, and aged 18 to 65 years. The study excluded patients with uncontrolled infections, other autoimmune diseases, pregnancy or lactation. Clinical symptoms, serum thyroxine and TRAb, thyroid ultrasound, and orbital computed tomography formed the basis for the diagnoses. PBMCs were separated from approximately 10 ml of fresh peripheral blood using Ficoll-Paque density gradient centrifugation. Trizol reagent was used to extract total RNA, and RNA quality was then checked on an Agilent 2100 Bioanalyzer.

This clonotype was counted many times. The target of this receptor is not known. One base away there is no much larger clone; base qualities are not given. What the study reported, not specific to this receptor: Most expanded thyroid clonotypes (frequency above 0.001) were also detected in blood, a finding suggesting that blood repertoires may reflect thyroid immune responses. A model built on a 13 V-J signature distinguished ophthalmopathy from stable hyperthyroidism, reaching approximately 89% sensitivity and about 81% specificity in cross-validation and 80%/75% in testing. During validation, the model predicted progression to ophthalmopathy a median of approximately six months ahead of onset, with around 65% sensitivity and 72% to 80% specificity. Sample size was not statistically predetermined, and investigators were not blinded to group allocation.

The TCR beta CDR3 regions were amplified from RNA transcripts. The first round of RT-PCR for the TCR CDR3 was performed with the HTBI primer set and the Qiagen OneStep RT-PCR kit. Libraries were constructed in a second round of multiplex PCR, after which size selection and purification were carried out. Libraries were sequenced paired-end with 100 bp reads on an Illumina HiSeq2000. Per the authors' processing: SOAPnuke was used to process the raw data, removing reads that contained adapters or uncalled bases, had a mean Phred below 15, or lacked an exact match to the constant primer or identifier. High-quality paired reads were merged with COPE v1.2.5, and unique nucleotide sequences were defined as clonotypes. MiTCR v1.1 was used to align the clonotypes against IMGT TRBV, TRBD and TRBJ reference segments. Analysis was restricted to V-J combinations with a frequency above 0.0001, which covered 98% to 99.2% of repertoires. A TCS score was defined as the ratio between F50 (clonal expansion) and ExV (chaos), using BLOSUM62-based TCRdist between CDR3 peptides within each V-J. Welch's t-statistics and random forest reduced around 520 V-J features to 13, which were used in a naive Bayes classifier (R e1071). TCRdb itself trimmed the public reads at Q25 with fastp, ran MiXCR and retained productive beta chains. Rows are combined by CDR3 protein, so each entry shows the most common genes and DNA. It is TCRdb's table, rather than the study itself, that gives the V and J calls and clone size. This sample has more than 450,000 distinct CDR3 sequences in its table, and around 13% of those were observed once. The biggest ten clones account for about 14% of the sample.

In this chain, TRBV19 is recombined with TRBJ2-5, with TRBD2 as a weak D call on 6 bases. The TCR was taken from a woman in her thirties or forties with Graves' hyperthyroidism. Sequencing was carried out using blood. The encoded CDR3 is CASTYREGGETQYF. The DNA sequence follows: TGTGCCAGTACTTATCGAGAGGGAGGCGAGACCCAGTACTTC.